The next 9 T cell receptor beta chains were all read from a single sample in a study of spatial heterogeneity in lung cancer. Time point reported: sample taken at primary tumor resection. TCRdb passed the 5' RACE reads through MiXCR, listing each CDR3 protein once. The table shows 20,000 to 30,000 distinct CDR3 sequences, with around 9.2% occurring only once. These TCRs' antigens remain unknown. Broader study findings: Tumoral mutation counts were tracked by counts of expanded intratumoral alpha and beta TCRs.

Sequencing was performed on lung tumor tissue, taken at surgery. The receptors derive from a male donor with early-stage non-small cell lung cancer.

The sample holds a few counts of this clonotype. The rearrangement uses TRBV5-1 and TRBJ2-3, with D unresolved. Germline loops: CDR1 SGHRS, CDR2 YFSETQ. V was cut by 4 bases and J by 3 bases, with 6 bases left in between. The CDR3 contains 12 residues. CDR3: CASSRPTDTQYF. For the CDR3, the DNA is TGCGCCAGCAGCCGACCGACAGATACGCAGTATTTT.

This clonotype was recorded at least ten times. The chain employs TRBV24-1 and TRBJ2-3, with a tentative D call TRBD2 (7 bases). Trimming removed 9 bases at V and 4 bases at J, with 13 bases between. CDR1 is KGHDR and CDR2 is SFDVKD in the germline V gene. The length of the CDR3 is 13 residues. As DNA, the CDR3 is TGTGCCACCGAGGGGGGGATTGCAGATACGCAGTATTTT. Amino acid sequence: CATEGGIADTQYF.

The chain links TRBV2 to TRBJ1-5; D call uncertain. Germline loops: CDR1 SNHLY, CDR2 FYNNEI. This CDR3 has 13 amino acids. V was trimmed by 4 bases and J by 4 bases, leaving 8 bases between them. CDR3 in DNA: TGTGCCAGCAGTGTGTCAGAGAATCAGCCCCAGCATTTT. Translation: CASSVSENQPQHF. The full variable domain, its missing parts supplied by reference TRBV2 and TRBJ1-5, is EPEVTQTPSHQVTQMGQEVILRCVPISNHLYFYWYRQILGQKVEFLVSFYNNEISEKSEIFDDQFSVERPDGSNFTLKIRSTKLEDSAMYFCASSVSENQPQHFGDGTRLSIL.

This clonotype has ten or more counts. The chain employs TRBV29-1 and TRBJ1-2, with D uncertain. CDR1 and CDR2 (germline): SQVTM, ANQGSEA. The CDR3 sequence is 15 residues long. Trimming shortened V by 7 bases and J by 6 bases, and 24 bases separated the two germline ends. The CDR3 here is CSANVRNTQRNGYTF. As DNA, the CDR3 is TGCAGCGCCAATGTAAGGAACACCCAAAGAAATGGCTACACCTTC.

This clonotype came up a few times. This chain connects TRBV6-2 or TRBV6-3 to TRBJ2-1; perhaps TRBD2 as D (6 bases). Trimming stripped 2 bases from V and 2 bases from J, with 10 bases between. Germline CDR1 is MNHEY and CDR2 is SVGEGT. This CDR3 has 15 residues. The CDR3 spells CASSYEGGPYNEQFF. CDR3 bases: TGTGCCAGCAGTTACGAGGGAGGTCCCTACAATGAGCAGTTCTTC.

V and J are TRBV27 and TRBJ2-7; D perhaps matches TRBD2 (6 bases). CDR1 and CDR2 (germline): MNHEY, SMNVEV (reference sequence). V was clipped by 6 bases and J by 3 bases, with 18 bases between them. This CDR3 is built from 15 residues. CDR3 protein: CASREGAGSGYEQYF. Here the CDR3 DNA reads TGTGCCAGCAGAGAAGGGGCGGGGAGCGGCTACGAGCAGTACTTC.

Ten or more counts support this clonotype. The chain recombines TRBV7-2 with TRBJ2-4; possible D gene TRBD2, 5 bases. The CDR3 sequence is 15 residues long. Germline CDR1 SGHTA, CDR2 FQGNSA. V lost 4 bases to trimming and J lost 6 bases, with 16 bases between them. CDR3 sequence (DNA): TGTGCCAGCAGCTATGAGAGGGTCCGGCCAAACATTCAGTACTTC. Translating it yields CASSYERVRPNIQYF. Full variable domain (remainder filled in from reference TRBV7-2 and TRBJ2-4): GAGVSQSPSNKVTEKGKDVELRCDPISGHTALYWYRQSLGQGLEFLIYFQGNSAPDKSGLPSDRFSAERTGGSVSTLTIQRTQQEDSAVYLCASSYERVRPNIQYFGAGTRLSVL.

This clonotype has ten or more counts. This chain joins TRBV29-1 and TRBJ1-3; D gene ambiguous. V was clipped by 2 bases and J by 0 bases, with 8 bases between them. Per germline, CDR1 SQVTM and CDR2 ANQGSEA. This CDR3 is 14 amino acids long. The CDR3 sequence is CSVETAHSGNTIYF. CDR3 bases: TGCAGCGTTGAAACCGCACACTCTGGAAACACCATATATTTT.

By its share, this clonotype is medium-sized. V and J are TRBV6-6 and TRBJ1-1, with D possibly TRBD1 on 6 matching bases. V shed 7 bases and J shed 6 bases, with 27 bases lying between them. The CDR3 totals 17 residues. The germline CDR1 and CDR2 sequences are MNHNY and SVGAGI (reference sequence). The CDR3 coding sequence is TGTGCCAGCACCCTCAGGTGGACAGTAAGAGAGCCCTCTGAAGCTTTCTTT. It codes for CASTLRWTVREPSEAFF.